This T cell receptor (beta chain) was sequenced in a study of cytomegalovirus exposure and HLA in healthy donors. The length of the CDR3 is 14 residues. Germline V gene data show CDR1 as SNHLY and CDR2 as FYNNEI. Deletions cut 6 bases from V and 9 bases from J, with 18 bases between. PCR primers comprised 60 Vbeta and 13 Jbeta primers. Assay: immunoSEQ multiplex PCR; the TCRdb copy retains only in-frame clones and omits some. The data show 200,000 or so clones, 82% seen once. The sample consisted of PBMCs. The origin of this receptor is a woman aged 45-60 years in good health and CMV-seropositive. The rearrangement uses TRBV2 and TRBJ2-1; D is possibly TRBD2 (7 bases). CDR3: CASRTHGGGGEQFF. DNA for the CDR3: TGTGCCAGCAGGACACATGGGGGAGGGGGTGAGCAGTTCTTC.